The clone carrying this TCR beta chain was seen a few times. No antigen is known for it. This sample stems from a study of blood T cells in healthy people across ages. Study-level points and caveats: There was a strong correlation between TCR beta diversity and naive T cell percentage.

V was cut by 2 bases and J by 6 bases, with 13 bases left in between. CDR1 and CDR2 from the germline V gene are DFQATT and SNEGSKA (reference sequence). This CDR3 region has 14 residues. Primers used in a second PCR of about 7 to 11 cycles were a sample-barcoded 5' primer and a J-beta primer mix. TCRdb used MiXCR to reprocess the 5' RACE reads, holding one entry per CDR3 protein. The sample records about 750,000 distinct CDR3 sequences, roughly 50% being singletons. The sequence was collected from a man older than 75 in good health. V usage is TRBV20-1 and J usage is TRBJ1-4, with unresolved D. The specimen sequenced was blood. The DNA for the CDR3 is TGCAGTGCTAGATTTCGCCAGAGGGATGAAAAACTGTTTTTT. Its translation: CSARFRQRDEKLFF.